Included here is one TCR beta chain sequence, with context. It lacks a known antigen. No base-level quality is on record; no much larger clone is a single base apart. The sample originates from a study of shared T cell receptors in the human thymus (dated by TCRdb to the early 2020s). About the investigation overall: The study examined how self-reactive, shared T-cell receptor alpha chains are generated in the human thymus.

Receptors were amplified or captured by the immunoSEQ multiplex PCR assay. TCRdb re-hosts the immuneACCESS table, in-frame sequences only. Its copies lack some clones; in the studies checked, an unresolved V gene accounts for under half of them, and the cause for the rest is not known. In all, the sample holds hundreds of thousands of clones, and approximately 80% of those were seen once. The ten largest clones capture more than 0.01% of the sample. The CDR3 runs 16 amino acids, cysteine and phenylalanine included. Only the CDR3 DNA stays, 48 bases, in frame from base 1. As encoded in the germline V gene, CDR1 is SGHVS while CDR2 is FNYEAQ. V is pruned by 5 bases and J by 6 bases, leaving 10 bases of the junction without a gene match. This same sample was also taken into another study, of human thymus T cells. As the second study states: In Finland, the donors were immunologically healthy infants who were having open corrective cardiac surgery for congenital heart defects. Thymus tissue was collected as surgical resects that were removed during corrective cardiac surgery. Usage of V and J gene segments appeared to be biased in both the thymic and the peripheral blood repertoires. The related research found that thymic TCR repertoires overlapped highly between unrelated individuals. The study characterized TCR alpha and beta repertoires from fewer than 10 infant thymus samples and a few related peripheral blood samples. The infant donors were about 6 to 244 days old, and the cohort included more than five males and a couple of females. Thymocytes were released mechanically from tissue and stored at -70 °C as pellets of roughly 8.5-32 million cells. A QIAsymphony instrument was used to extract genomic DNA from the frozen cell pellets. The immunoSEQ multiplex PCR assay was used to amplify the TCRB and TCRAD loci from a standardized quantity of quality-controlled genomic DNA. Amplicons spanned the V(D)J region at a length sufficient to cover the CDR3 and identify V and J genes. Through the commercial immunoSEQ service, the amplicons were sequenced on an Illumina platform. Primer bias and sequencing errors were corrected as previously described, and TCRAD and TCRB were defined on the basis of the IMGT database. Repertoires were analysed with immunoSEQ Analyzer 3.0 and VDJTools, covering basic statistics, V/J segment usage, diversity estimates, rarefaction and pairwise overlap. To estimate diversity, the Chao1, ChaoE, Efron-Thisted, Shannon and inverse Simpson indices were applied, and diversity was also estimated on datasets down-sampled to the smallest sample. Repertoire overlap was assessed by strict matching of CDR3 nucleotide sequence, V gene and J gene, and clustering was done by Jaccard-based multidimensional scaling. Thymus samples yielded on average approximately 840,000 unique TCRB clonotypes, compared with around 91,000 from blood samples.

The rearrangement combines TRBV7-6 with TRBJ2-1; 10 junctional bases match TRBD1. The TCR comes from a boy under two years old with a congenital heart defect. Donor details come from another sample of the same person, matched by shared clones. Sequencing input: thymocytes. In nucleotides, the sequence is TGTGCCAGCAGCCGTTACGGGACAGGGGTCCCCAATGAGCAGTTCTTC. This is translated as CASSRYGTGVPNEQFF.